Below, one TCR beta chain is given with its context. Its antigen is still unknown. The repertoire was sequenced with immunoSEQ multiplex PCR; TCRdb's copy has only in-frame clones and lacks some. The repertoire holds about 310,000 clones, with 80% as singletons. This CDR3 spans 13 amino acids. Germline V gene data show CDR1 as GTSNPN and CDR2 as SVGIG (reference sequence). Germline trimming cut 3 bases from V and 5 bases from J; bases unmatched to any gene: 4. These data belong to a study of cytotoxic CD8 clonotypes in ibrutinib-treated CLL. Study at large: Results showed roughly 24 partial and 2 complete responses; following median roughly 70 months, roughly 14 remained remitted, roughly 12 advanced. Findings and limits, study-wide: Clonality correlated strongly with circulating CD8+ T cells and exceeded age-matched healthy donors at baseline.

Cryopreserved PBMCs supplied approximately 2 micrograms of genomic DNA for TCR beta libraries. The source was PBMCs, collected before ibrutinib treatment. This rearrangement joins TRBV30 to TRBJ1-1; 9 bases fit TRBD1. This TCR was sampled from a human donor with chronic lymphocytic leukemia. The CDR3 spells CAWRGQGTTEAFF. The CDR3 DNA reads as TGTGCCTGGAGAGGACAGGGGACGACTGAAGCTTTCTTT.